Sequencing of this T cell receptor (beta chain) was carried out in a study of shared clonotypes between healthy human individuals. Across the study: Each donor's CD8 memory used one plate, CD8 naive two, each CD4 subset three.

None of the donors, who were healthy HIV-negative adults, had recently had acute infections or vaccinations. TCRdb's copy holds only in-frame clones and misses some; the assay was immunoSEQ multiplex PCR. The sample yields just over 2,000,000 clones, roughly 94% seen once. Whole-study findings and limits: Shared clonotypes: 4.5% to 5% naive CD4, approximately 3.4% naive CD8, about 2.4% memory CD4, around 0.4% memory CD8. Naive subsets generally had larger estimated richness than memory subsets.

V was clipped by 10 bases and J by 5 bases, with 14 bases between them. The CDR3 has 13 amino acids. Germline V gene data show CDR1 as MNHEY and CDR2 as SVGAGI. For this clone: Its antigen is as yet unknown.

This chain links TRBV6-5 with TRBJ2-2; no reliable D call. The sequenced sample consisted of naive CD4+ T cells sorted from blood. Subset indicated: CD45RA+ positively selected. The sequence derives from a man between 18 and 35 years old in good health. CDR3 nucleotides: TGTGCCACCCTCAGGCCGGCGACCGGGGAGCTGTTTTTT. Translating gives CATLRPATGELFF.